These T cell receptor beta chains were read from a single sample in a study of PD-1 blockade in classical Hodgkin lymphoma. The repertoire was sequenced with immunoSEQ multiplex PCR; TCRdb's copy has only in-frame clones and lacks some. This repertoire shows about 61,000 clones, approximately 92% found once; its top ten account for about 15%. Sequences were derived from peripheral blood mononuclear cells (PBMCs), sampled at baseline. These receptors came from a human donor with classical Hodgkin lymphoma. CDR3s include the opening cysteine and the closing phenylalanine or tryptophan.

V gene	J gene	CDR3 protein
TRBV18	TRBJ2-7	CASSQLTYEQYF
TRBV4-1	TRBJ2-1	CASSHSGTEQFF
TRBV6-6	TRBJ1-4	CASSYSKGQNEKLFF
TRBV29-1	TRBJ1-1	CSVESPETGIEAFF
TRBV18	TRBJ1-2	CASSPEIGTLANYGYTF
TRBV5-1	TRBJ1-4	CASSLVAWGREEKLFF
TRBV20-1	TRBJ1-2	CSAGGTYGYTF
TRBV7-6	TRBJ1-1	CASSLDAPPMNTEAFF
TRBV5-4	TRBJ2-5	CASSPGRTETQYF
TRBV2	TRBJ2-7	CASSEIYEQYF
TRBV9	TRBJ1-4	CASSVATGTNEKLFF
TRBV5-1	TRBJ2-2	CASSSGTGATGELFF
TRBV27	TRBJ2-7	CASSLDPGLAGYEQYF
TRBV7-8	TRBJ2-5	CASSLRALEETQYF
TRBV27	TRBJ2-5	CATKGSGFRETQYF
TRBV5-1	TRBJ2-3	CASSSAQPSSTDTQYF
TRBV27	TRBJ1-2	CASSSGTGAQNGYTF
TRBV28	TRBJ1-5	CASFRNQPQHF
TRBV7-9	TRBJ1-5	CASSLQGAVGNQPQHF
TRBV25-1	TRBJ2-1	CASRAGIEQFF
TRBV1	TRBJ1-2	CTSSPDFAGSGGYTF
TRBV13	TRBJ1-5	CASSQQRDQPQHF
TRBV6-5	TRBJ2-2	CASSNRENTGELFF
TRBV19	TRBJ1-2	CASSASGGPEGYTF
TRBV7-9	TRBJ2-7	CASSLSAYEQYF
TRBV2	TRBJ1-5	CASSDFGANQPQHF
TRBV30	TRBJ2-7	CAWRPPGAYEQYF
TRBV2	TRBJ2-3	CASSYGTGGADTQYF
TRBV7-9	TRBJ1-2	CASSPGLYGYTF
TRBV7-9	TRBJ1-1	CASSLEGVSAGEAFF
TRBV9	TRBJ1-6	CASSVAQLNSPLHF
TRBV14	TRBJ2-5	CASSQTETQYF
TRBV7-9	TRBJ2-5	CASSLTAGAQETQYF
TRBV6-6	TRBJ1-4	CASSYRGGSNEKLFF
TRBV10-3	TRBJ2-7	CAIRGSAYEQYF
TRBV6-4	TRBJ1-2	CASSSWGRGGYTF
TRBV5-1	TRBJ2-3	CASSDRGSGGADTQYF
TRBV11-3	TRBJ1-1	CASSYTGDTEAFF
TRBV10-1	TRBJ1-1	CASSETGGTEAFF
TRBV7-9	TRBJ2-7	CASSSPGEQYF
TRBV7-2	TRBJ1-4	CASSLGSGGVSEKLFF
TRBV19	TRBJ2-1	CASKPGQGAGEQFF
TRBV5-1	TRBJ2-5	CASSMDRETQYF
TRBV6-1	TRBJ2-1	CASSAPAGGLGVNEQFF
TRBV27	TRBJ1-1	CASSLTPMYATEAFF
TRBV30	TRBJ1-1	CAWRFGILGEAFF
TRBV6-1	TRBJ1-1	CASISRRLGDTEAFF
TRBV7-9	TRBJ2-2	CASGARTSAGELFF